The rows below give T cell receptor beta chains drawn from one sample of a study of early T cells in non-severe SARS-CoV-2 infection. TCRdb re-derived calls from the 5' RACE reads in MiXCR, one entry per CDR3 protein. This table has about 81,000 distinct CDR3 sequences, 5.5% to 7.5% appearing once. Sequencing input: whole blood. These receptors all come from an adult who was a healthcare worker with PCR-confirmed SARS-CoV-2 infection or an uninfected control (not recorded which). The CDR3 runs from the conserved cysteine through the conserved F or W. The D gene is left open where the match is weak.

. TRBV29-1 CSARPSYTDTQYF
. TRBV7-2 CASGGGWGKNIQYF
. TRBV6-4 CASSESGRDNEQFF
. TRBV19 CASTVGGSNQPQHF
. TRBV5-1 CASRSRGDEKLFF
. TRBV20-1 CSERGNYEQYF
. TRBV6-6 CASSLTARIYGYTF
. TRBV23-1 CAKGNFYNEQFF
TRBD1 TRBV20-1 CSAPSTGQKGTIYF
TRBD2 TRBV27 CASRRGGQETQYF
TRBD2 TRBV10-3 CATGGTYEQYF
. TRBV28 CASSPFGQLIGNQPQHF
. TRBV6-1 CASSWNYEQYF
. TRBV20-1 CSAQYPSGRSSTDTQYF
TRBD1 TRBV20-1 CSATGQGAHGYTF
TRBD1 TRBV3-1 CASSRTGTVEQYF
. TRBV7-8 CASSLVYNEQFF
. TRBV2 CASSKKGVTGELFF
TRBD1 TRBV5-6 CASSSKGTGGRYEQYF
TRBD2 TRBV12-3/TRBV12-4 CASRGAGGDNEQFF